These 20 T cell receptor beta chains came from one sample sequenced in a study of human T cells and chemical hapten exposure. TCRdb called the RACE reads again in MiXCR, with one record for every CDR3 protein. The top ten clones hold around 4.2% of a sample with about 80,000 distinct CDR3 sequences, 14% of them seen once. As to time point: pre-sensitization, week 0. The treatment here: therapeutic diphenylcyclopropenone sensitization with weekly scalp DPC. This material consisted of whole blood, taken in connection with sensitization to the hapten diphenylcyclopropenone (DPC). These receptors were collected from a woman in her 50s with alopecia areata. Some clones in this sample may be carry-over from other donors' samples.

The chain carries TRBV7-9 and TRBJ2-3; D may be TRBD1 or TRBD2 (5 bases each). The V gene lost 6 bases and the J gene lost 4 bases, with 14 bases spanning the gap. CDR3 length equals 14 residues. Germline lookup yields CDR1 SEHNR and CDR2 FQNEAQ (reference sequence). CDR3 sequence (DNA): TGTGCCAGCAGTCCGGGACCGTCACCAGATACGCAGTATTTT. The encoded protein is CASSPGPSPDTQYF.

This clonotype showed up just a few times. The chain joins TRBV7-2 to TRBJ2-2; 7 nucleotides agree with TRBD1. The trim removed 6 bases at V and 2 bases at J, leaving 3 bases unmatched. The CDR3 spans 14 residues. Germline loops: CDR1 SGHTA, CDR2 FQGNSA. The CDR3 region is CASRTGSNTGELFF. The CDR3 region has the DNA TGTGCCAGCAGGACAGGGAGCAACACCGGGGAGCTGTTTTTT.

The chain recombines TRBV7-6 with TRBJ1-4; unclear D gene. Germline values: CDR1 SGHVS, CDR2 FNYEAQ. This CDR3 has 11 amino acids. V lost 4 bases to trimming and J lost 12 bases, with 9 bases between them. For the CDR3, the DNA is TGTGCCAGCAGCTCCATAGGGCAACTGTTTTTT. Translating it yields CASSSIGQLFF.

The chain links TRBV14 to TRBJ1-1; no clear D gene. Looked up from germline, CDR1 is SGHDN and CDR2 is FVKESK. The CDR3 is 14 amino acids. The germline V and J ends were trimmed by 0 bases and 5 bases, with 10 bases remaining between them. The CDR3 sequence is CASSQELTTTEAFF. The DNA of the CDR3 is TGTGCCAGCAGCCAAGAATTGACTACGACTGAAGCTTTCTTT. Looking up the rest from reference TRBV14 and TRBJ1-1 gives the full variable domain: EAGVTQFPSHSVIEKGQTVTLRCDPISGHDNLYWYRRVMGKEIKFLLHFVKESKQDESGMPNNRFLAERTGGTYSTLKVQPAELEDSGVYFCASSQELTTTEAFFGQGTRLTVV.

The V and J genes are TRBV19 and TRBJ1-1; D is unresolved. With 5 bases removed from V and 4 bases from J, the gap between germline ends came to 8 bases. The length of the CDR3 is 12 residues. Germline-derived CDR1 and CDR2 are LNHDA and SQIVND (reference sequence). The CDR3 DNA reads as TGTGCCAGTAGTTACTTGGGCACTGAAGCTTTCTTT. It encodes CASSYLGTEAFF. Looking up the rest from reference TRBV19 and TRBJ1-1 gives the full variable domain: DGGITQSPKYLFRKEGQNVTLSCEQNLNHDAMYWYRQDPGQGLRLIYYSQIVNDFQKGDIAEGYSVSREKKESFPLTVTSAQKNPTAFYLCASSYLGTEAFFGQGTRLTVV.

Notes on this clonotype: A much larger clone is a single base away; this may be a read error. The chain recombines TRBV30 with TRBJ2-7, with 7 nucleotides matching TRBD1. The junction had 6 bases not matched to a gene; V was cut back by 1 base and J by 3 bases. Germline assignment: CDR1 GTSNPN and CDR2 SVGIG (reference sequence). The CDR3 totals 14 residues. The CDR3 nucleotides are TGTGCCTGGAGTGAAGTGGACAGGAGCTACGAGCAGTACTTC. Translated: CAWSEVDRSYEQYF.

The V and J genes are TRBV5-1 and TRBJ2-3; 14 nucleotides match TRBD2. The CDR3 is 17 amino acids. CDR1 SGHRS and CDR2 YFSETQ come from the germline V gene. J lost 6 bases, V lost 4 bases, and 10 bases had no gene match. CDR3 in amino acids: CASSPSTSGRAPDTQYF. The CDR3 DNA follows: TGCGCCAGCAGCCCCTCGACTAGCGGGAGGGCTCCTGATACGCAGTATTTT.

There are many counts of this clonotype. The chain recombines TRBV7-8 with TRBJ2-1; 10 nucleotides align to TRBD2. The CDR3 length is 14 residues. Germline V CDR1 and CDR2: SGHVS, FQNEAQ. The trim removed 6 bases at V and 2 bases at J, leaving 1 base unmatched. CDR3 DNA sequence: TGTGCCAGCAGAGCGGGAGGGGCCTACAATGAGCAGTTCTTC. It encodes CASRAGGAYNEQFF.

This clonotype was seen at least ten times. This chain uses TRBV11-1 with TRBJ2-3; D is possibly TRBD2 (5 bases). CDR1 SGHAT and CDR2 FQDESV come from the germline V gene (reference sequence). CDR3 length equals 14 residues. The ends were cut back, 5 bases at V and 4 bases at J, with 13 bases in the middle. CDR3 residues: CASSTRGFPDTQYF. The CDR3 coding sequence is TGTGCCAGCAGCACACGCGGGTTCCCAGATACGCAGTATTTT.

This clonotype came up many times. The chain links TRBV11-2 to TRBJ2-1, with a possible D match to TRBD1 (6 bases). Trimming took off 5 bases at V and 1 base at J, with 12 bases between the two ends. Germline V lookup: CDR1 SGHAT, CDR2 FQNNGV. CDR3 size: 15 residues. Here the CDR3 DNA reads TGTGCCAGCAGCACAGGGACCCCTTCCTACAATGAGCAGTTCTTC. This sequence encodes CASSTGTPSYNEQFF.

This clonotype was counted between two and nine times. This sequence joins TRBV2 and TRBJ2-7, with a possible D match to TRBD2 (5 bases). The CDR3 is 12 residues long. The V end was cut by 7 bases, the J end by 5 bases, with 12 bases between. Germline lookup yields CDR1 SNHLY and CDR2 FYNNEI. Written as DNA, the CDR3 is TGTGCCAGCAAGCCGGAGGCCCACGAGCAGTACTTC. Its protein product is CASKPEAHEQYF.

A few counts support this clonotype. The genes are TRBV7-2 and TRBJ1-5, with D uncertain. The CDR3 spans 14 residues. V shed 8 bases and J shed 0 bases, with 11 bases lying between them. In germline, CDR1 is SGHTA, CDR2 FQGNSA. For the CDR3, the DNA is TGTGCCAGCTCCATAGGTGGTAGCAATCAGCCCCAGCATTTT. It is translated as CASSIGGSNQPQHF.

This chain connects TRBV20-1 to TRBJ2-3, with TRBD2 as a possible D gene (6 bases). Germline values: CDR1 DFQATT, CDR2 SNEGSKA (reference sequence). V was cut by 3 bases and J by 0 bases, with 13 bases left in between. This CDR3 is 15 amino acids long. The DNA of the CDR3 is TGCAGTGCTAGTTGGGGGACTTCAAGCACAGATACGCAGTATTTT. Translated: CSASWGTSSTDTQYF.

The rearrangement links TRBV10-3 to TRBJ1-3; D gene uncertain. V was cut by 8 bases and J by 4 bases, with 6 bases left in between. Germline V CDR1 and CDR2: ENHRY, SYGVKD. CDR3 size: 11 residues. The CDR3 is CAIAAGNTIYF. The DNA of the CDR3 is TGTGCCATCGCAGCGGGAAACACCATATATTTT.

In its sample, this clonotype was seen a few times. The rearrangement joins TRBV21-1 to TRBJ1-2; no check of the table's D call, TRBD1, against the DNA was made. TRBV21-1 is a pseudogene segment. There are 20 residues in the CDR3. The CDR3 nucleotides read TGTGCCAGCAGCAAAGTGCCCCGCCCCCCAAGACAGACCCCTGGCTATGGCTACACCTTC. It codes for CASSKVPRPPRQTPGYGYTF.

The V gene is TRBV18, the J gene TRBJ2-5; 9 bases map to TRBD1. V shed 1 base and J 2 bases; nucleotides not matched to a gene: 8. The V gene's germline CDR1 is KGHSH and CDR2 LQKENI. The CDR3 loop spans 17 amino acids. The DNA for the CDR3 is TGTGCCAGCTCACCACTCGGGACAGGGCGACTTCAAGAGACCCAGTACTTC. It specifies CASSPLGTGRLQETQYF.

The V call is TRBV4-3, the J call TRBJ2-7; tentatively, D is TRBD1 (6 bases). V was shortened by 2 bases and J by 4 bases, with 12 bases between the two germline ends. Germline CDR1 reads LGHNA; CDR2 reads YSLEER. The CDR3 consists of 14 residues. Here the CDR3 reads CASSQTTGIYEQYF. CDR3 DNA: TGCGCCAGCAGCCAAACGACAGGAATTTACGAGCAGTACTTC.

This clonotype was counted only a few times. The CDR3 DNA follows: TGTGCCAGCAGCCAAGCGAGGGGTGGCTACACCTTC. Protein product: CASSQARGGYTF. The V call is TRBV14, the J call TRBJ1-2; D is perhaps TRBD1 (5 bases). Germline V gives CDR1 SGHDN, CDR2 FVKESK. The germline V and J ends were trimmed by 1 base and 7 bases, with 7 bases remaining between them. The CDR3 runs 12 residues. The variable domain in full, completed from reference TRBV14 and TRBJ1-2, reads EAGVTQFPSHSVIEKGQTVTLRCDPISGHDNLYWYRRVMGKEIKFLLHFVKESKQDESGMPNNRFLAERTGGTYSTLKVQPAELEDSGVYFCASSQARGGYTFGSGTRLTVV.

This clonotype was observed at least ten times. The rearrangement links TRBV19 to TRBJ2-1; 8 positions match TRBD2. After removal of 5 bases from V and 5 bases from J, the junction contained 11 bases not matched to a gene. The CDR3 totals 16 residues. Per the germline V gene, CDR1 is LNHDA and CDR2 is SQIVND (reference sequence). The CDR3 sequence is CASSPRGSGVDNEQFF. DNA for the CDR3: TGTGCCAGTAGTCCCCGGGGTAGCGGGGTCGACAATGAGCAGTTCTTC.

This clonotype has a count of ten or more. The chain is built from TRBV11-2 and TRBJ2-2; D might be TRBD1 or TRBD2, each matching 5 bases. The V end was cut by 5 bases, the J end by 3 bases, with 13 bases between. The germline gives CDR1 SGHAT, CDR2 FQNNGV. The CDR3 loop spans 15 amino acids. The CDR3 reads CASSQGPSDTGELFF. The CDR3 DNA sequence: TGTGCCAGCAGCCAGGGACCCTCCGACACCGGGGAGCTGTTTTTT.